The 2 T cell receptor beta chains given below trace back to one sample, sequenced in a study of tumor-infiltrating lymphocytes in glioblastoma multiforme. TCR beta libraries were built from RNA through three nested multiplex PCR rounds using modified ARM-PCR. TCRdb itself ran the multiplex PCR reads through MiXCR, one entry per CDR3 protein. The table lists about 10,000 distinct CDR3 sequences, 74% of them singletons. Input material: brain tumor tissue. The receptors derive from a male donor with glioblastoma.

V is TRBV20-1 and J is TRBJ2-1; D perhaps matches TRBD1 (5 bases). This CDR3 spans 11 amino acids. Per germline, CDR1 DFQATT and CDR2 SNEGSKA (reference sequence). Trimming removed 6 bases from V and 11 bases from J, with 14 bases in between. CDR3 residues: CSAPDKNKQFF. DNA of the CDR3: TGCAGTGCCCCGGACAAGAACAAGCAGTTCTTC.

The V gene is TRBV20-1, the J gene TRBJ2-1; 9 positions agree with TRBD1. V lost 5 bases, J lost 3 bases, and 5 bases stayed unmatched. The CDR3 is made up of 14 amino acids. The germline V gene encodes CDR1 DFQATT and CDR2 SNEGSKA (reference sequence). CDR3 sequence: CSAEGTGIYNEQFF. The CDR3 DNA sequence: TGCAGTGCTGAGGGGACAGGGATCTACAATGAGCAGTTCTTC.